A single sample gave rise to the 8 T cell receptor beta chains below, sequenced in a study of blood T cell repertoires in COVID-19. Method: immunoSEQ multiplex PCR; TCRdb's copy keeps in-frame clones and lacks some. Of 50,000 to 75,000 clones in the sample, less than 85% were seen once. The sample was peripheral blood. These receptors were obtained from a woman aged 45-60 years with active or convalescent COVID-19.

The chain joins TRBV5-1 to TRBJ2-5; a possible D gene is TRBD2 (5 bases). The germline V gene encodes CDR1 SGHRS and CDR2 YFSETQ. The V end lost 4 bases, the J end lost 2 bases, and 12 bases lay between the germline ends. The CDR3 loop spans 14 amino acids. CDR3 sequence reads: CASSQTPGQETQYF. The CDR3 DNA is TGCGCCAGCAGCCAAACTCCGGGGCAAGAGACCCAGTACTTC.

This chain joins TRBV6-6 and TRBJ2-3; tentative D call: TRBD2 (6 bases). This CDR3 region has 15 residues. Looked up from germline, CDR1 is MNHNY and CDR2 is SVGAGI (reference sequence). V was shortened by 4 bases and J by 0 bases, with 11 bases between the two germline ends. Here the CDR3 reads CASSLEGVSTDTQYF. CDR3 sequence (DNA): TGTGCCAGCAGTTTGGAGGGAGTAAGCACAGATACGCAGTATTTT.

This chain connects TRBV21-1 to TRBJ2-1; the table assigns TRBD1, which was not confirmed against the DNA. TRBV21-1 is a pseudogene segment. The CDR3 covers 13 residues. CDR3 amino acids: CASSGTGLNEQFF. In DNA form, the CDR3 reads TGTGCCAGCAGTGGGACAGGGCTCAATGAGCAGTTCTTC.

CDR3 bases: TGCAGCGTAGCCTTCGTTAACTACGAGCAGTACTTC. Translating it yields CSVAFVNYEQYF. V usage is TRBV29-1 and J usage is TRBJ2-7, with D hard to call. CDR1 is SQVTM and CDR2 is ANQGSEA in the germline V gene. The CDR3 length is 12 residues. The V end was cut by 6 bases, the J end by 3 bases, with 12 bases between.

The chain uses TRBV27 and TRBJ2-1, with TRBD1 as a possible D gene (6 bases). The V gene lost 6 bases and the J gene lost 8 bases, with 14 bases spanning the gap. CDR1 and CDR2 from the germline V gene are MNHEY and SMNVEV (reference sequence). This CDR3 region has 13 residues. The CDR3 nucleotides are TGTGCCAGCAGACCCACAGGGTTCGATGAGCAGTTCTTC. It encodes CASRPTGFDEQFF.

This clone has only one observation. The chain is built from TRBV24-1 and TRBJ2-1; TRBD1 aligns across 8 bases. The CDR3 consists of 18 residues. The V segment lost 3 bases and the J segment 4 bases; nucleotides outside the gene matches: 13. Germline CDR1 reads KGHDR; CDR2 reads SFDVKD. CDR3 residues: CATSDALFRDRFYNEQFF. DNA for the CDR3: TGTGCCACCAGTGATGCCCTTTTCCGGGACAGGTTTTACAATGAGCAGTTCTTC.

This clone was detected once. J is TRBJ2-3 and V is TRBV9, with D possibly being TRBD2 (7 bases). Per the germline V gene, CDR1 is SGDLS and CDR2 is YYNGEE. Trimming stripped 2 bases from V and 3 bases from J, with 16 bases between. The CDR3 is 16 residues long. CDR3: CASSVGARGETDTQYF. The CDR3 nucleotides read TGTGCCAGCAGCGTGGGGGCCCGGGGGGAGACAGATACGCAGTATTTT.

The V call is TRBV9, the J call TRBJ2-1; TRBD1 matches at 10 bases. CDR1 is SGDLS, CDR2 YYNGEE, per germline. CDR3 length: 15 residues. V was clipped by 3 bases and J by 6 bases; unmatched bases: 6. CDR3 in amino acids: CASSDPGQGINEQFF. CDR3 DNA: TGTGCCAGCAGCGACCCGGGACAGGGGATCAATGAGCAGTTCTTC.